These 10 T cell receptor beta chains originate from one sample sequenced in a study of graft-versus-host responses after intestinal transplantation. Sequencing was performed with immunoSEQ multiplex PCR; in TCRdb, only in-frame clones are kept and a portion is missing. Among 96,000 or so clones listed, approximately 90% were seen once. Their antigens remain unidentified. The source was unstimulated CD4+ T cells sorted from spleen or lymph node cells, collected before intestinal transplant. These receptors all come from a human donor who received an intestinal transplant.

The chain links TRBV30 to TRBJ2-5; D is unresolved. Between the trimmed V and J ends, which lost 4 bases and 6 bases, there was a span of 9 bases. The CDR3 is made up of 11 amino acids. Germline V lookup: CDR1 GTSNPN, CDR2 SVGIG (reference sequence). The CDR3 region has the DNA TGTGCCTGGATGCAGGCAAAGACCCAGTACTTC. It translates to CAWMQAKTQYF.

This chain uses TRBV5-1 with TRBJ2-7; D may be TRBD2 (5 bases). V lost 0 bases and J lost 5, with 9 bases in between. The CDR3 spans 13 residues. CDR1 is SGHRS, CDR2 YFSETQ, per germline. CDR3: CASSLGSGDEQYF. The CDR3 DNA follows: TGCGCCAGCAGCTTGGGGTCCGGGGACGAGCAGTACTTC.

The chain has TRBV5-4 and TRBJ2-5; TRBD2 is a possible D gene (6 bases). Trimming took off 2 bases at V and 1 base at J, with 12 bases between the two ends. CDR3 length: 15 residues. In germline, CDR1 is SGHNT, CDR2 YYREEE (reference sequence). This chain's CDR3 is CASSFGGLTQETQYF. The CDR3, as DNA: TGTGCCAGCAGCTTCGGGGGACTGACCCAAGAGACCCAGTACTTC.

J is TRBJ2-6 and V is TRBV15, with D perhaps matching TRBD2 (5 bases). The germline V and J ends were trimmed by 1 base and 0 bases, with 16 bases remaining between them. This CDR3 is built from 19 residues. The germline gives CDR1 LNHNV, CDR2 YYDKDF (reference sequence). CDR3: CATSRAERMTRSGANVLTF. The DNA for the CDR3 is TGTGCCACCAGCAGAGCCGAGCGGATGACGCGCTCTGGGGCCAACGTCCTGACTTTC.

The genes are TRBV18 and TRBJ1-2; no definite D call. The CDR3 contains 13 residues. Trimming removed 6 bases from V and 2 bases from J, with 10 bases in between. Germline V CDR1 and CDR2: KGHSH, LQKENI. The CDR3 protein is CASSHQENYGYTF. The CDR3 DNA is TGTGCCAGCTCCCATCAGGAAAACTATGGCTACACCTTC.

This clone occurred a few times. CDR3 residues: CASSVAGDQPQHF. The CDR3 DNA follows: TGTGCCAGCAGTGTGGCAGGGGACCAGCCCCAGCATTTT. The rearrangement uses TRBV6-1 and TRBJ1-5, with D tentatively TRBD1 (6 bases). Trimming stripped 4 bases from V and 7 bases from J, with 11 bases between. The CDR3 sequence is 13 residues long. The germline V gene encodes CDR1 MNHNS and CDR2 SASEGT.

The rearrangement links TRBV4-2 to TRBJ1-4; maybe TRBD1 (5 bases). Germline loops: CDR1 LGHNA, CDR2 YNFKEQ. This CDR3 spans 17 amino acids. Deletions cut 1 base from V and 5 bases from J, with 17 bases between. Here the CDR3 reads CASSQGGGAISNEKLFF. CDR3 DNA: TGTGCCAGCAGCCAAGGGGGAGGGGCGATTTCGAATGAAAAACTGTTTTTT.

The rearrangement uses TRBV11-3 and TRBJ2-3, with D possibly TRBD1 on 5 matching bases. This CDR3 region has 15 residues. Trimming cost V 1 base and J 3 bases, with 11 bases left between them. Germline V gene lookup returns CDR1 SGHNT and CDR2 YENEEA. The DNA for the CDR3 is TGTGCCAGCAGCTTAGTATGGCAGGGAACAGATACGCAGTATTTT. This codes for CASSLVWQGTDTQYF.

This chain uses TRBV4-1 with TRBJ1-5; D might be TRBD1 (6 bases). CDR1 is MGHRA, CDR2 YSYEKL, per germline. Trimming cost V 8 bases and J 3 bases, with 11 bases left between them. This CDR3 is 13 amino acids long. For the CDR3, the DNA is TGCGCCAGCGCGGACAGTCCCAATCAGCCCCAGCATTTT. Translation: CASADSPNQPQHF.

V is TRBV18 and J is TRBJ1-2, with 9 bases matching TRBD1. In germline, CDR1 is KGHSH, CDR2 LQKENI. CDR3 length: 16 residues. V lost 3 bases, J lost 4 bases, and 9 bases stayed unmatched. Written as DNA, the CDR3 is TGTGCCAGCTCACCGGGGACAGGGAACTTAATCTATGGCTACACCTTC. Protein product: CASSPGTGNLIYGYTF.